The source of this T cell receptor beta chain is a study of blood T cells in healthy people across ages. The second PCR ran about 6 to 11 cycles with a sample-barcoded 5' primer and J-beta primers. TCRdb reprocessed the 5' RACE reads with MiXCR, giving one entry per CDR3 protein. The data show 870,000 or so distinct CDR3 sequences, with roughly 26% seen just once and approximately 15% held by the top ten. This clonotype came up many times. Trimming at V came to 6 bases and at J to 0 bases, leaving 14 bases not matched to a gene. This CDR3 is 17 amino acids long. The germline V gene has CDR1 DFQATT and CDR2 SNEGSKA (reference sequence).

The chain is built from TRBV20-1 and TRBJ1-5; 7 nucleotides align to TRBD1. The TCR comes from a woman at least 80 years old in good health. Sample: blood. Written as DNA, the CDR3 is TGCAGTGCCATAGGTACAGGGGCACCTTATAGCAATCAGCCCCAGCATTTT. Its translation is CSAIGTGAPYSNQPQHF.